This is a list of T cell receptor beta chains from one sample in a study of multiple sclerosis patients with progressive multifocal leukoencephalopathy. The assay was immunoSEQ multiplex PCR, and TCRdb's table has in-frame clones only and misses some. The sample records tens of thousands of clones, 90% being singletons. Sequencing was performed on PBMCs, taken from a patient treated with natalizumab. The receptors originated from a human donor with multiple sclerosis. The CDR3 runs from the conserved cysteine through the conserved F or W. D genes are given only for firm matches. Clone size is shown for a subset of rows, as once, few, many or a class of expanded clone.

TRBJ2-1	TRBV4-2	15	few	TRBD2	CASSARGDPYNEQFF	TGTGCCAGCAGCGCCCGGGGGGACCCCTACAATGAGCAGTTCTTC
TRBJ2-5	TRBV30	11	.	.	CAWAQRETQYF	TGTGCCTGGGCGCAGCGGGAGACCCAGTACTTC
TRBJ1-2	TRBV6-5	16	.	.	CASSSLRGKANYGYTF	TGTGCCAGCAGTTCGCTAAGGGGAAAGGCGAATTATGGCTACACCTTC
TRBJ1-5	TRBV27	15	.	TRBD1	CASSSGTGLGQPQHF	TGTGCCAGCAGTTCCGGGACAGGGTTGGGTCAGCCCCAGCATTTT
TRBJ2-1	TRBV4-2	21	.	TRBD2	CASSQVRSGTSGGVKSNEQFF	TGTGCCAGCAGCCAAGTCCGTTCCGGGACTAGCGGGGGGGTTAAAAGCAATGAGCAGTTCTTC
TRBJ2-2	TRBV5-1	15	.	.	CASSLEAPVAGELFF	TGCGCCAGCAGCTTGGAAGCCCCAGTGGCCGGGGAGCTGTTTTTT
TRBJ2-7	TRBV19	14	once	TRBD2	CASSITSGVNEQYF	TGTGCCAGTAGTATTACTAGCGGGGTCAACGAGCAGTACTTC
TRBJ2-7	TRBV5-1	15	.	.	CASSLAGSATYEQYF	TGCGCCAGCAGCTTGGCCGGCAGCGCGACCTACGAGCAGTACTTC
TRBJ1-3	TRBV5-5	12	.	.	CASSSSKNTIYF	TGTGCCAGCAGCTCCTCCAAAAACACCATATATTTT
TRBJ1-5	TRBV6-5	14	.	TRBD1	CASSYLQGNQPQHF	TGTGCCAGCAGTTACCTACAGGGGAATCAGCCCCAGCATTTT
TRBJ1-6	TRBV10-2	15	.	.	CASSEAWDGGYPLHF	TGCGCCAGCAGTGAGGCATGGGACGGGGGATATCCCCTCCACTTT
TRBJ1-1	TRBV6-4	14	.	TRBD1	CASSDGQGGTEAFF	TGTGCCAGCAGTGACGGACAGGGGGGTACTGAAGCTTTCTTT
TRBJ1-3	TRBV18	18	.	TRBD1	CASSTLPGTGISGNTIYF	TGTGCCAGCTCTACCCTTCCCGGGACAGGGATCTCTGGAAACACCATATATTTT
TRBJ2-2	TRBV7-2	15	.	.	CASSLEVGSPGELFF	TGTGCCAGCAGCTTAGAGGTCGGGTCCCCCGGGGAGCTGTTTTTT
TRBJ1-4	TRBV4-3	16	.	.	CASSQDPSRRGEKLFF	TGCGCCAGCAGCCAAGATCCGTCCAGGAGAGGCGAAAAACTGTTTTTT
TRBJ1-3	TRBV7-9	15	.	.	CASSPDGGAGNTIYF	TGTGCCAGCAGCCCCGATGGGGGGGCTGGAAACACCATATATTTT
TRBJ2-3	TRBV10-3	13	.	.	CAISESDGDTQYF	TGTGCCATCAGTGAGTCTGACGGAGATACGCAGTATTTT
TRBJ1-2	TRBV6-5	15	.	.	CASSYSSAGNDGYTF	TGTGCCAGCAGTTACTCCTCCGCAGGGAATGACGGCTACACCTTC
TRBJ2-3	TRBV11-1	13	.	.	CASSLVGSDTQYF	TGTGCCAGCAGCTTAGTGGGTTCAGATACGCAGTATTTT
TRBJ2-5	TRBV7-7	14	.	TRBD1	CASSRDRGQETQYF	TGTGCCAGCAGTCGGGACAGGGGGCAAGAGACCCAGTACTTC
TRBJ1-1	TRBV11-3	12	.	TRBD1	CASSRGTGDAFF	TGTGCCAGCAGCCGCGGGACAGGGGACGCTTTCTTT
TRBJ1-1	TRBV21-1	14	.	.	CASSPTGANTEAFF	TGTGCCAGCAGCCCTACAGGGGCGAACACTGAAGCTTTCTTT
TRBJ1-5	TRBV6-6	14	.	TRBD1	CASRLRTGGQPQHF	TGTGCCAGCAGACTCCGGACAGGAGGTCAGCCCCAGCATTTT
TRBJ2-7	TRBV7-9	17	.	.	CASSHRFSTGESYEQYF	TGTGCCAGCAGCCACAGATTCTCGACAGGAGAATCCTACGAGCAGTACTTC
TRBJ1-4	TRBV14	15	.	.	CASSQVGVGPEKLFF	TGTGCCAGCAGCCAAGTGGGTGTGGGCCCCGAAAAACTGTTTTTT
TRBJ2-1	TRBV7-9	13	.	.	CASSIDTSPEQFF	TGTGCCAGCAGCATCGACACTAGCCCGGAGCAGTTCTTC
TRBJ1-2	TRBV7-9	13	.	TRBD1	CASSSLGQGPFTF	TGTGCCAGCAGCTCGCTCGGACAGGGGCCCTTCACCTTC
TRBJ2-7	TRBV27	17	few	.	CASSSPYTATSSYEQYF	TGTGCCAGCAGTTCCCCTTATACAGCGACCTCCTCCTACGAGCAGTACTTC
TRBJ2-7	TRBV2	13	.	.	CASSPGLHYEQYF	TGTGCCAGCAGCCCCGGGCTACACTACGAGCAGTACTTC
TRBJ1-2	TRBV29-1	15	.	.	CSVVPRMSANYGYTF	TGCAGCGTTGTCCCCAGAATGTCAGCTAACTATGGCTACACCTTC
TRBJ2-5	TRBV5-8	16	.	.	CASSSRWTGREETQYF	TGTGCCAGCAGCTCCCGATGGACGGGGAGAGAAGAGACCCAGTACTTC
TRBJ2-7	TRBV5-6	15	.	.	CASSLGQSFSYEQYF	TGTGCCAGCAGCTTGGGACAGTCCTTCTCCTACGAGCAGTACTTC
TRBJ2-5	TRBV5-4	16	.	TRBD2	CASSLGLAGEAETQYF	TGTGCCAGCAGCTTGGGACTAGCGGGGGAAGCGGAGACCCAGTACTTC
TRBJ1-6	TRBV6-6	12	.	.	CASSLGNSPLHF	TGTGCCAGCAGTTTGGGGAATTCACCCCTCCACTTT
TRBJ2-3	TRBV5-1	14	.	TRBD2	CASSPGGGTDTQYF	TGCGCCAGCAGCCCCGGGGGGGGCACAGATACGCAGTATTTT
TRBJ2-5	TRBV28	13	.	TRBD2	CASSLRGVETQYF	TGTGCCAGCAGTTTACGGGGGGTCGAGACCCAGTACTTC
TRBJ1-2	TRBV19	16	.	.	CASGLDGTARRYGYTF	TGTGCCAGTGGACTCGACGGGACCGCCAGGAGATATGGCTACACCTTC
TRBJ1-1	TRBV19	12	.	.	CASSIWDTEAFF	TGTGCCAGTAGTATATGGGACACTGAAGCTTTCTTT
TRBJ1-1	TRBV13	14	.	.	CASSHWGVNTEAFF	TGTGCCAGCAGCCACTGGGGGGTAAACACTGAAGCTTTCTTT
TRBJ1-2	TRBV4-3	14	.	.	CASSQGLGRYGYTF	TGCGCCAGCAGCCAAGGTCTTGGAAGGTATGGCTACACCTTC
TRBJ2-3	TRBV7-8	13	.	.	CASSGGLTDTQYF	TGTGCCAGCAGCGGCGGGCTTACAGATACGCAGTATTTT
TRBJ2-5	TRBV6-5	15	once	TRBD1	CASSYSRTGLETQYF	TGTGCCAGCAGTTACTCCCGGACAGGGCTGGAGACCCAGTACTTC
TRBJ1-3	TRBV30	16	.	.	CAWSVGSSSSGNTIYF	TGTGCCTGGAGTGTAGGTAGCAGCAGCTCTGGAAACACCATATATTTT
TRBJ2-7	TRBV2	14	.	.	CANVRDSSSYEQYF	TGTGCCAACGTCCGGGACTCGTCCTCCTACGAGCAGTACTTC
TRBJ1-5	TRBV19	14	.	TRBD1	CASSPGGSNQPQHF	TGTGCCAGTAGTCCAGGGGGTAGCAATCAGCCCCAGCATTTT
TRBJ1-1	TRBV19	13	few	.	CASTNGVNTEAFF	TGTGCCAGTACTAATGGCGTTAACACTGAAGCTTTCTTT
TRBJ1-1	TRBV19	12	.	.	CASMGGIDEAFF	TGTGCCAGTATGGGGGGGATTGATGAAGCTTTCTTT
TRBJ1-2	TRBV15	15	few	TRBD1	CATSRGGTGRFGYTF	TGTGCCACCAGCAGGGGCGGGACAGGGCGGTTTGGCTACACCTTC
TRBJ2-2	TRBV6-6	15	.	.	CASSYGAVNTGELFF	TGTGCCAGCAGTTACGGGGCAGTTAACACCGGGGAGCTGTTTTTT
TRBJ2-5	TRBV6-5	14	few	TRBD1	CASTGQGLGETQYF	TGTGCCAGCACTGGACAGGGGCTGGGTGAGACCCAGTACTTC
TRBJ1-4	TRBV6-6	14	.	.	CASSYSSPGEKLFF	TGTGCCAGCAGTTACTCGAGTCCGGGTGAAAAACTGTTTTTT